Sequencing of this T cell receptor (beta chain) was carried out in a study of long-term antiretroviral therapy in people with HIV. Study-wide findings and caveats: CDR3 length ranges were narrower in HIV repertoires than in controls.

Remarks on this clone: Its cognate antigen is unknown.

Sequencing relied on immunoSEQ assay v3.0, run at survey level. Measured with immunoSEQ multiplex PCR; TCRdb has only the in-frame clones, and not every one. The data contain around 13,000 clones, around 90% of them singletons. Specimen: unsorted PBMCs, collected 2.1 years after starting antiretroviral therapy. The TCR comes from a woman aged 35 to 49 with HIV.

Here the CDR3 DNA reads TGTGCCAGCAGCTTCAGGGTAGAAGGGACTGAAGCTTTCTTT. This translates into CASSFRVEGTEAFF. The chain is built from TRBV7-3 and TRBJ1-1; the D gene is possibly TRBD1 (5 bases). The germline V gene has CDR1 SGHTA and CDR2 FQGTGA. With 3 bases removed from V and 5 bases from J, the gap between germline ends came to 13 bases. CDR3 length: 14 amino acids.